This entry is about one TCR beta chain. The entry originates in a study of blood T cell repertoires in COVID-19. Study-level information: The cDNA or gDNA used as material had been derived from T cells, B-cell-depleted T cells, or PBMCs.

Only in-frame clones appear in the TCRdb table, and some are missing; sequencing was by immunoSEQ multiplex PCR. The sample consists of 40,000 to 50,000 clones, about 82% of them appearing once. Germline trimming cut 4 bases from V and 4 bases from J; bases unmatched to any gene: 10. Germline lookup yields CDR1 SGHTA and CDR2 FQGNSA. This CDR3 comprises 16 residues. V usage is TRBV7-2 and J usage is TRBJ2-7; TRBD2 aligns across 10 bases. This TCR was recovered from a man aged 70-80 years with acute or convalescent COVID-19. Sequencing was carried out using peripheral blood. The chain's CDR3 is CASSYSSGRNKYEQYF. The CDR3 nucleotides read TGTGCCAGCAGCTACTCTAGCGGGAGAAATAAGTACGAGCAGTACTTC.